This T cell receptor (beta chain) comes out of a study of cytomegalovirus exposure and HLA in healthy donors. The PCR made use of 60 Vbeta and 13 Jbeta primers. Profiling relied on immunoSEQ multiplex PCR, and the TCRdb table lists in-frame clones only, not all of them. Of about 130,000 clones in the sample, 70% to 90% were seen once. The length of the CDR3 is 16 residues. V was trimmed by 8 bases and J by 4 bases, leaving 23 bases between them. CDR1 is MNHNS, CDR2 SASEGT, per germline. Study-wide points: Common viral pathogens seemed, in a later analysis, to connect with several of the most significant clusters.

Comments on this clone: Antigen: not known.

Donors showed nominal health when sampled, although they likely had unrecorded immune exposures. The sequence was obtained from a man between 18 and 35 years old in good health and CMV-seropositive. The V gene is TRBV6-1, the J gene TRBJ1-2; D might be TRBD1 (5 bases). What was sequenced was PBMCs. The CDR3 region has the DNA TGTGCCAGCGGTGGGGGGGGAAGAGGGGCCGGCTATGGCTACACCTTC. Encoded protein: CASGGGGRGAGYGYTF.